This T cell receptor (beta chain) emerged from a study of CD8 T cells in ankylosing spondylitis. Study observations and caveats: Reportedly, significant enrichment of disease-linked clones occurred in matched ankylosing spondylitis synovial fluid. In the blood and synovial fluid of reactive arthritis, some motif variants had been previously reported.

5'-RACE, quantitative and with molecular barcodes, yielded the TCR beta libraries. TCRdb passed the 5' RACE reads through MiXCR, listing each CDR3 protein once. The sample has 200,000 to 250,000 distinct CDR3 sequences; 8% to 9% are singletons. The CDR3 spans 12 residues. The germline V gene has CDR1 DFQATT and CDR2 SNEGSKA (reference sequence). Trimming removed 6 bases at V and 2 bases at J, with 7 bases between. This clonotype was counted at least ten times. What it binds is not known. This clonotype was sampled from a female donor with ankylosing spondylitis or in good health (not recorded which). The genes are TRBV20-1 and TRBJ2-2; D is uncertain. The sample taken for sequencing was blood, either unsorted or a sorted T cell fraction (not recorded which). Written as DNA, the CDR3 is TGCAGTGCCGGGCTCAACACCGGGGAGCTGTTTTTT. This translates into CSAGLNTGELFF.